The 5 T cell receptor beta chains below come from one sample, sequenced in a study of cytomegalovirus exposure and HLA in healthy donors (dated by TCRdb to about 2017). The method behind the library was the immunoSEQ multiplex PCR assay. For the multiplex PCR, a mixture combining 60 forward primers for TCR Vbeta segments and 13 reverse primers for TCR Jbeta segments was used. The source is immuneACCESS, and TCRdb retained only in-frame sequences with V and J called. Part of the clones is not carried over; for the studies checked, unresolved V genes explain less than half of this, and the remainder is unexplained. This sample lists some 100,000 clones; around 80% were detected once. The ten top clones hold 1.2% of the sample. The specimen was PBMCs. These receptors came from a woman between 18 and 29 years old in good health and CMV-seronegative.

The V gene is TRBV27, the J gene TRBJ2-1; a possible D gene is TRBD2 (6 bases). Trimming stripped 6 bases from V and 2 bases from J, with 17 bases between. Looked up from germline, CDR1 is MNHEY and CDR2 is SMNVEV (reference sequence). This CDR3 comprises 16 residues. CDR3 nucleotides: TGTGCCAGCAGCTCCCCAGTAGCGGATACCTACAATGAGCAGTTCTTC. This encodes CASSSPVADTYNEQFF.

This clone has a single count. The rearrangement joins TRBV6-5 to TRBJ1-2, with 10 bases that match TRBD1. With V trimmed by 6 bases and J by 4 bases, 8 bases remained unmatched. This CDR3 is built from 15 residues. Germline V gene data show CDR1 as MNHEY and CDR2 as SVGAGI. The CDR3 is CASRERDRGPYGYTF. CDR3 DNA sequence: TGTGCCAGCAGGGAAAGGGACAGGGGCCCCTATGGCTACACCTTC.

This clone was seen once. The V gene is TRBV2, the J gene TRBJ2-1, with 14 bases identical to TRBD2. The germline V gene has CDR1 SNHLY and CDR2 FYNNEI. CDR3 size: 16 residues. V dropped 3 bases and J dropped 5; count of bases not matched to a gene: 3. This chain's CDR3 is CASSDRGLAGDNEQFF. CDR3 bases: TGTGCCAGCAGTGATCGGGGACTAGCGGGAGACAATGAGCAGTTCTTC.

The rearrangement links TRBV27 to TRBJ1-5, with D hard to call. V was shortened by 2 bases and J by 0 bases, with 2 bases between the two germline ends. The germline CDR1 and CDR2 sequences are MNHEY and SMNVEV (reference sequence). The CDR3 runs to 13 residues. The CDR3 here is CASSLHSNQPQHF. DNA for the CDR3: TGTGCCAGCAGTTTACATAGCAATCAGCCCCAGCATTTT.

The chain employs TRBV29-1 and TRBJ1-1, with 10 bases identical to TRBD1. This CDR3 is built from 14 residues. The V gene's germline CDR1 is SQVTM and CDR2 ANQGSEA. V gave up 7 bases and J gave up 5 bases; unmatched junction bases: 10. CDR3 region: CSGSNPGQGTEAFF. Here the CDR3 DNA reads TGCAGCGGATCCAATCCGGGACAGGGGACTGAAGCTTTCTTT.